This TCR beta chain was observed in a study of blood T cell repertoires in COVID-19. Overall study context: Samples representing acute and convalescent COVID-19 were sourced from the United States, Italy and Spain. T cells, B-cell-depleted T cells, or PBMCs supplied cDNA or gDNA.

CDR1 is SNHLY, CDR2 FYNNEI, per germline. Trimming removed 7 bases at V and 2 bases at J, with 9 bases between. The CDR3 length is 13 residues. Methods used by the authors: Researchers report that nucleated cell counts were estimated from reference gene primer amplification. Clones were sequenced by immunoSEQ multiplex PCR, and TCRdb holds only the in-frame ones, with some missing. For V, J and clone size, that table is used; D and trimming come from the DNA. Among about 97,000 clones, 75% to 95% were seen once, and the ten largest hold 1.7%. Material for sequencing was peripheral blood. The chain links TRBV2 to TRBJ1-5; D possibly corresponds to TRBD1 (6 bases). This sequence originates from a man between 60 and 75 years old with acute or convalescent COVID-19. CDR3 loop: CASTGGGNQPQHF. The CDR3, as DNA: TGTGCCAGCACGGGGGGCGGCAATCAGCCCCAGCATTTT. Full variable domain (outside the CDR3, taken from reference TRBV2 and TRBJ1-5): EPEVTQTPSHQVTQMGQEVILRCVPISNHLYFYWYRQILGQKVEFLVSFYNNEISEKSEIFDDQFSVERPDGSNFTLKIRSTKLEDSAMYFCASTGGGNQPQHFGDGTRLSIL.